These T cell receptor beta chains were read from a single sample in a study of T-cell reconstitution after alpha-beta-depleted transplantation in children. TCRdb called the PCR reads again in MiXCR, with one record for every CDR3 protein. The sample consists of approximately 420,000 distinct CDR3 sequences, roughly 11% of them appearing once. The source was PBMCs from the stem cell graft donor, collected from the stem cell graft. The receptors stem from a human donor who donated a stem cell graft to a child with acute myeloid leukemia. Both conserved end residues are part of each CDR3. Fields, in order: J gene, V gene, CDR3 protein.

>TRBJ2-1|TRBV6-6
CASSSQPQFF
>TRBJ2-7|TRBV12-3/TRBV12-4
CASSLSGYSYEQYF
>TRBJ1-6|TRBV2
CASIGTEDSPLHF
>TRBJ1-1|TRBV19
CASSITVQGWNTEAFF
>TRBJ2-7|TRBV12-3/TRBV12-4
CASGKGAGYEQYF
>TRBJ2-3|TRBV5-1
CASSLMDYDTDTQYF
>TRBJ2-1|TRBV11-1
CASSPKQGWNEQFF
>TRBJ2-1|TRBV29-1
CSVGGGRTRLRNEQFF
>TRBJ2-3|TRBV4-1
CASSQVYGSTDTQYF
>TRBJ1-6|TRBV5-6
CASSHGAGRHSPLHF
>TRBJ2-6|TRBV4-1
CASSQGPPGLPSGANVLTF
>TRBJ2-5|TRBV7-9
CASSLVSLQETQYF
>TRBJ2-5|TRBV4-1
CASSQPGGQETQYF
>TRBJ2-1|TRBV27
CASSAHISYNEQFF
>TRBJ1-4|TRBV4-3
CASSAGRYKKLFF
>TRBJ2-5|TRBV29-1
CSELRGETQYF
>TRBJ2-7|TRBV7-2
CASSLGEWDYEQYF
>TRBJ2-3|TRBV6-1
CASTPDRASSYTQYF
>TRBJ1-1|TRBV7-2
CASSFGGLKNTEAFF
>TRBJ2-1|TRBV5-5
CASSLVAGAYNEQFF
>TRBJ2-5|TRBV29-1
CSVGGGETQYF
>TRBJ1-3|TRBV20-1
CSARTGGSGNTIYF
>TRBJ2-7|TRBV20-1
CSARGTGSYEQYF
>TRBJ2-2|TRBV7-9
CASSRTGGDTGELFF
>TRBJ1-5|TRBV10-3
CAISDGGTKNQPQHF
>TRBJ2-5|TRBV5-1
CASSYYQSIQETQYF
>TRBJ1-5|TRBV27
CASSFRQGDQPQHF
>TRBJ2-3|TRBV3-1
CASSQFNTDTQYF
>TRBJ2-5|TRBV24-1
CATSDFGETQYF